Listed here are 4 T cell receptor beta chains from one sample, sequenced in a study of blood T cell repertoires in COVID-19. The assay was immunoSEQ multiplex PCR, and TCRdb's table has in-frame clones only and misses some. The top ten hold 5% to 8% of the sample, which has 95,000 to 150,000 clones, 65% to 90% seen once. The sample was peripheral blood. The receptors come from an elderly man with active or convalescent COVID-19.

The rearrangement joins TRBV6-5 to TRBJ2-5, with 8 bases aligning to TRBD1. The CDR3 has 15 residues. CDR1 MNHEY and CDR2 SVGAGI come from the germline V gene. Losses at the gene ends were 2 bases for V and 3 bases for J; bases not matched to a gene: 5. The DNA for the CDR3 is TGTGCCAGCAGTTACCCGACAGGGGCCAAAGAGACCCAGTACTTC. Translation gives CASSYPTGAKETQYF.

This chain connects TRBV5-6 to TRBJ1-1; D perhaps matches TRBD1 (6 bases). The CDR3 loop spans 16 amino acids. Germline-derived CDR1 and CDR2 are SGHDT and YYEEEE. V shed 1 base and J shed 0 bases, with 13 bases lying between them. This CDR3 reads CASSLLAGAMNTEAFF. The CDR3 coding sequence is TGTGCCAGCAGCTTGTTGGCAGGGGCCATGAACACTGAAGCTTTCTTT.

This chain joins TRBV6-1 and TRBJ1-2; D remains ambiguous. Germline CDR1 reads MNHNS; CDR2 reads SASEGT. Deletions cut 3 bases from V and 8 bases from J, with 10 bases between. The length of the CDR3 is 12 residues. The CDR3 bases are TGTGCCAGCAGTGACCGGGTTCGGGGCTACACCTTC. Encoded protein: CASSDRVRGYTF.

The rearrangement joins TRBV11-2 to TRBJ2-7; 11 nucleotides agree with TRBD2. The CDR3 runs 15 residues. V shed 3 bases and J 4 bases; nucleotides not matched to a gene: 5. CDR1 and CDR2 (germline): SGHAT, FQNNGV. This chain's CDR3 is CASSFPGLAVYEQYF. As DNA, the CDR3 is TGTGCCAGCAGCTTTCCGGGACTAGCGGTTTACGAGCAGTACTTC.